This T cell receptor (beta chain) was sequenced in a study of PD-1 blockade in classical Hodgkin lymphoma. Study findings and constraints: By C4D1, diversity of CD4+ TCRs had risen significantly, whereas that of CD8+ TCRs had not.

As for time point: cycle 4 day 1 (C4D1), after less than seven weeks of nivolumab. Patients all relapsed after autologous stem cell transplantation, and there was variation in brentuximab vedotin exposure. The study purified CD4+ T cells from thawed PBMCs using magnetic negative selection. The germline V gene encodes CDR1 MDHEN and CDR2 SYDVKM. The CDR3 extends over 16 amino acids. With 7 bases clipped from V and 6 bases from J, the junction kept 17 bases outside the gene matches. TCRdb keeps only in-frame clones here, not all; method: immunoSEQ multiplex PCR. Altogether around 30,000 clones are present, roughly 80% being singletons, with the ten largest covering roughly 0.6%. About this clone: Its antigen is unknown.

This clonotype was sampled from a human donor with classical Hodgkin lymphoma. The chain employs TRBV28 and TRBJ1-2, with TRBD1 matching 7 bases. This specimen consisted of CD4+ T cells from blood, obtained before the fourth cycle of nivolumab. CDR3 coding DNA: TGTGCCAGCATAGGACAGGACAAGATATTTCTTGATGGCTACACCTTC. Encoded protein: CASIGQDKIFLDGYTF.